The rows below give T cell receptor beta chains drawn from one sample of a study of OX40 agonist ivuxolimab in advanced cancers. Data came from immunoSEQ multiplex PCR; TCRdb stores just in-frame clones and leaves some out. The sample lists some 87,000 clones; 85% to 95% were seen once. The specimen was CD4+ or CD8+ T cells sorted from blood, collected in a trial of the OX40 agonist ivuxolimab. These TCRs come from an adult with an advanced solid tumor such as melanoma, head and neck, liver or kidney cancer. Both conserved end residues are part of each CDR3. A D gene is named only where the DNA matches it firmly. Rows give clone size only sometimes, using once, few, many, or a class for an expanded clone.

J gene | D gene | clone size | V gene | CDR3 protein | CDR3 DNA
TRBJ2-1 | - | - | TRBV14 | CASSFWTIYNEQFF | TGTGCCAGCAGCTTCTGGACTATTTACAATGAGCAGTTCTTC
TRBJ1-5 | - | - | TRBV5-1 | CASSLGGANQPQHF | TGCGCCAGCAGCTTAGGGGGGGCCAATCAGCCCCAGCATTTT
TRBJ2-1 | - | - | TRBV4-2 | CASSQDFRKDTYNEQFF | TGTGCCAGCAGCCAAGATTTCCGGAAGGACACCTACAATGAGCAGTTCTTC
TRBJ2-6 | - | - | TRBV29-1 | CSVASGTGANVLTF | TGCAGCGTTGCCTCAGGGACTGGGGCCAACGTCCTGACTTTC
TRBJ2-7 | - | - | TRBV7-9 | CASSSGLTGEQYF | TGTGCCAGCAGCTCGGGACTGACGGGGGAGCAGTACTTC
TRBJ2-7 | - | - | TRBV5-4 | CASSLAPGIDSYEQYF | TGTGCCAGCAGCTTGGCCCCTGGTATAGACTCCTACGAGCAGTACTTC
TRBJ2-7 | - | - | TRBV5-1 | CATQKGPTTEQYF | TGCGCCACCCAAAAAGGTCCAACAACCGAGCAGTACTTC
TRBJ1-1 | - | - | TRBV2 | CASSGVSEAFF | TGTGCCAGCAGTGGTGTCAGTGAAGCTTTCTTT
TRBJ2-5 | TRBD2 | - | TRBV7-7 | CASSFAGEETQYF | TGTGCTAGCAGCTTTGCGGGGGAAGAGACCCAGTACTTC
TRBJ2-5 | TRBD2 | - | TRBV29-1 | CSVRLVREGTQYF | TGCAGCGTTAGGTTGGTTCGGGAGGGGACCCAGTACTTC
TRBJ2-3 | TRBD2 | - | TRBV7-2 | CASSRSGRSTDTQYF | TGTGCCAGCAGCAGAAGCGGGAGAAGCACAGATACGCAGTATTTT
TRBJ2-7 | - | - | TRBV7-9 | CASSLEHQLIAYEQYF | TGTGCCAGCAGCTTAGAACACCAGCTCATAGCCTACGAGCAGTACTTC
TRBJ1-3 | TRBD1 | - | TRBV19 | CASSHTWGDSSGNTIYF | TGTGCCAGTAGCCACACGTGGGGGGACAGCTCTGGAAACACCATATATTTT
TRBJ2-5 | - | - | TRBV6-5 | CASSYSRAWETQYF | TGTGCCAGCAGTTACTCGAGGGCTTGGGAGACCCAGTACTTC
TRBJ2-3 | - | - | TRBV6-1 | CASKPGDPPTQYF | TGTGCCAGCAAACCGGGGGATCCCCCCACGCAGTATTTT
TRBJ2-2 | - | - | TRBV7-9 | CASSPGETNTGELFF | TGTGCCAGCAGCCCGGGGGAGACGAACACCGGGGAGCTGTTTTTT
TRBJ2-2 | - | - | TRBV6-1 | CASSVMGTGELFF | TGTGCCAGCAGTGTTATGGGGACCGGGGAGCTGTTTTTT
TRBJ1-5 | - | - | TRBV7-9 | CASSLDGSRRAQHF | TGTGCCAGCAGCTTAGATGGGAGCCGTCGGGCCCAGCATTTT
TRBJ1-2 | - | - | TRBV6-1 | CASSERRERGLFGYTF | TGTGCCAGCAGTGAAAGAAGGGAAAGGGGTCTCTTTGGCTACACCTTC
TRBJ1-1 | - | - | TRBV6-4 | CASSDGTGTDRAGAFF | TGTGCCAGCAGTGACGGTACCGGGACGGATAGGGCCGGGGCTTTCTTT
TRBJ2-3 | TRBD2 | - | TRBV5-1 | CASSLAAGVTDTQYF | TGCGCCAGCAGCTTGGCAGCGGGAGTTACAGATACGCAGTATTTT
TRBJ2-1 | - | - | TRBV30 | CAWNIRGDEQFF | TGTGCCTGGAACATCCGCGGGGATGAGCAGTTCTTC
TRBJ1-2 | - | - | TRBV28 | CASRTSGTSYGYTF | TGTGCCAGCAGAACCTCCGGGACGTCTTATGGCTACACCTTC
TRBJ2-5 | TRBD2 | - | TRBV19 | CASSILAGGSETQYF | TGTGCCAGTAGTATACTAGCGGGGGGGAGCGAGACCCAGTACTTC
TRBJ2-5 | - | - | TRBV5-1 | CASSLEKETQYF | TGCGCCAGCAGCTTGGAAAAAGAGACCCAGTACTTC
TRBJ1-1 | TRBD1 | - | TRBV6-1 | CASRGQDTEAFF | TGTGCCAGCAGGGGACAGGACACTGAAGCTTTCTTT
TRBJ2-5 | TRBD2 | - | TRBV12-5 | CARWGAGGPGQETQYF | TGTGCTAGGTGGGGAGCGGGAGGGCCAGGTCAAGAGACCCAGTACTTC
TRBJ1-5 | - | - | TRBV29-1 | CSVGDQPQHF | TGCAGCGTCGGCGATCAGCCCCAGCATTTT
TRBJ2-1 | - | - | TRBV30 | CAWSGTPEQFF | TGTGCCTGGAGCGGGACTCCAGAGCAGTTCTTC
TRBJ2-3 | TRBD2 | - | TRBV5-4 | CASSQSVAGGLDTQYF | TGTGCCAGCAGCCAGTCCGTAGCGGGGGGGCTGGATACGCAGTATTTT
TRBJ2-3 | TRBD2 | - | TRBV7-2 | CASSFSGGSTDTQYF | TGTGCCAGCAGCTTTAGCGGGGGTAGCACAGATACGCAGTATTTT
TRBJ2-3 | - | - | TRBV29-1 | CSVDVLGDTQYF | TGCAGCGTTGACGTCCTGGGGGATACGCAGTATTTT
TRBJ1-3 | - | - | TRBV7-9 | CASSLFGATAGNTIYF | TGTGCCAGCAGCTTGTTCGGGGCCACGGCGGGAAACACCATATATTTT
TRBJ1-2 | TRBD1 | - | TRBV7-2 | CASSSTGWEGYTF | TGTGCCAGCAGTTCGACAGGGTGGGAAGGCTACACCTTC
TRBJ1-1 | - | - | TRBV6-5 | CASSYAGIVNTEAFF | TGTGCCAGCAGTTACGCAGGGATCGTGAACACTGAAGCTTTCTTT
TRBJ2-7 | - | - | TRBV6-1 | CASSEVVGTYEQYF | TGTGCCAGCAGTGAAGTGGTAGGGACCTACGAGCAGTACTTC
TRBJ2-4 | - | - | TRBV5-1 | CASSSTGEGNIQYF | TGCGCCAGCAGCTCTACAGGGGAGGGAAACATTCAGTACTTC
TRBJ1-3 | - | - | TRBV10-3 | CAISEPSGIRNTIYF | TGTGCCATCAGTGAGCCGAGTGGAATTCGAAACACCATATATTTT
TRBJ2-7 | - | - | TRBV7-7 | CASSLAPFTSSYEQYF | TGTGCTAGCAGCTTAGCGCCATTCACAAGCTCCTACGAGCAGTACTTC
TRBJ2-7 | TRBD2 | - | TRBV5-1 | CASSLTSGGGSYEQYF | TGCGCCAGCAGCTTGACCAGCGGGGGGGGTTCCTACGAGCAGTACTTC
TRBJ1-3 | - | - | TRBV25-1 | CASKGVNGNTIYF | TGTGCCAGCAAAGGGGTTAATGGAAACACCATATATTTT
TRBJ2-2 | - | - | TRBV19 | CASSILRGVGTGELFF | TGTGCCAGTAGTATTTTAAGAGGGGTGGGGACCGGGGAGCTGTTTTTT
TRBJ2-1 | - | - | TRBV20-1 | CSAAANEQFF | TGCAGTGCTGCGGCCAATGAGCAGTTCTTC
TRBJ1-1 | - | - | TRBV6-4 | CAGVLCTEAFF | TGTGCCGGGGTTTTGTGCACTGAAGCTTTCTTT
TRBJ1-2 | - | - | TRBV7-2 | CASNRGGDPSGYTF | TGTGCCAGCAACCGTGGGGGGGACCCTAGTGGCTACACCTTC
TRBJ1-1 | - | once | TRBV19 | CASSGARDTEAFF | TGTGCCAGTAGTGGCGCCAGGGACACTGAAGCTTTCTTT
TRBJ2-1 | - | - | TRBV27 | CASRRTPDVLNEQFF | TGTGCCAGCAGGCGAACTCCAGACGTACTCAATGAGCAGTTCTTC
TRBJ2-1 | - | - | TRBV5-4 | CASSLAEGRYNEQFF | TGTGCCAGCAGCTTGGCCGAGGGCCGGTACAATGAGCAGTTCTTC
TRBJ2-6 | - | - | TRBV9 | CASSVTGRGANVLTF | TGTGCCAGCAGCGTCACGGGGCGAGGGGCCAACGTCCTGACTTTC
TRBJ2-5 | TRBD1 | - | TRBV27 | CASSLTGTGGGRSETQYF | TGTGCCAGCAGCCTGACCGGGACAGGGGGCGGGAGGTCAGAGACCCAGTACTTC
TRBJ2-7 | TRBD1 | - | TRBV7-2 | CASSFQMGTENEQYF | TGTGCCAGCAGCTTCCAGATGGGGACAGAAAACGAGCAGTACTTC
TRBJ1-1 | TRBD1 | - | TRBV6-5 | CASSRQTGVGTEAFF | TGTGCCAGCAGTAGACAGACAGGGGTGGGCACTGAAGCTTTCTTT
TRBJ2-1 | TRBD2 | - | TRBV7-7 | CASSSGLAGHNEQFF | TGTGCTAGCAGCTCGGGACTAGCGGGACACAATGAGCAGTTCTTC